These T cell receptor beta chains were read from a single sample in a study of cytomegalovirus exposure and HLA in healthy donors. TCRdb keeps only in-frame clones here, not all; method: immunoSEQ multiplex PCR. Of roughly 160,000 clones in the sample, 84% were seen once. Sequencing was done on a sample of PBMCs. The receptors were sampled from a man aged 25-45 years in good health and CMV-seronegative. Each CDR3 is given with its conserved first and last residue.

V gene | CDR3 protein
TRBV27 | CASSSAGGPGGYNEQFF
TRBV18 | CASSRGLGETQYF
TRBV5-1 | CASSSHRGNTEAFF
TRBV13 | CASDNFDRVNEQFF
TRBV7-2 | CASSSNPTGLFSYGYTF
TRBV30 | CAWSVPTGGGKPQHF
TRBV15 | CATSRGPTGATNEKLFF
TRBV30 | CAWSRGASYYNEQFF
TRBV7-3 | CASSPLVGPLNEQFF
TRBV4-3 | CASSQGRGGYEQYF
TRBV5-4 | CASSSGDEAFF
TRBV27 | CASSWASGRGQETQYF
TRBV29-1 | CSVGVGLVNTEAFF
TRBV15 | CATSRDAPVGVGETQYF
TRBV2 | CASSVADRGGQEYGYTF
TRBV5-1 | CASSFGSYNEQFF
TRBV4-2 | CASSQDPAGQGRVPQHF
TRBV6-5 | CASSQDRGNTEAFF
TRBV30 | CAWSRGGGFGINEQFF
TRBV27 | CASSPGQGFNPQHF
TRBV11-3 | CASSPGQEGTNEKLFF
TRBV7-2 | CASSPTSGRAWYEQYF
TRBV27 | CASSPGTGIAEAFF
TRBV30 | CAWTPIKERESPYEQYF
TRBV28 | CASSLIRVNEQFF
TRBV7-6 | CASSWGTSGSYEQYF
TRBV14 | CASSQGRGGPKGELFF
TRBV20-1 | CSARGLEGYTF
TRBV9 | CASSPRTVETQYF
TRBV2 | CASSDPIGTSGRDTQYF
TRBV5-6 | CASSLAGRSYEQYF
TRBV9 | CASSVGPGENTEAFF
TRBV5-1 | CASSLVLTGQGNNEQFF
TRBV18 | CASSPPLGGGRREQFF
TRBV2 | CASTDREYTDTQYF
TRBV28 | CASSFDRYSYEQYF
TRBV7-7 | CASSLIPTEWSDYGYTF
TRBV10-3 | CAISESRGFYEQYF
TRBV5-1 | CASSSDPMGTGGSEQFF
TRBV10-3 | CAISSDRDQPQHF
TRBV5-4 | CASSLGGQVSYEQYF
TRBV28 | CASSTSGGQETQYF
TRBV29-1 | CSVAGNGQGGYEQYF
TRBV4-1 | CASSQFQGPPRSTEAFF
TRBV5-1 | CASSLIAGSSYEQYF
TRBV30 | CAWGTSQTQYF
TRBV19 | CASSIGTALVGELFF
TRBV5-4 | CASSPRQGETQYF